This T cell receptor beta chain was sequenced for a study of neoadjuvant anti-PD-1 for oral cavity cancer. Patients had HPV-negative, locally advanced oral cavity squamous cell carcinoma. PBMCs were not maintained or expanded in culture before analysis. Blood libraries mostly used roughly 520 ng genomic DNA, six replicates each. Profiling relied on immunoSEQ multiplex PCR, and the TCRdb table lists in-frame clones only, not all of them. Among fewer than 35,000 clones, about 86% were seen once, and the ten largest hold 3.5%. A single count supports this clone. Its antigen is unidentified. The germline V and J ends were trimmed by 5 bases and 2 bases, with 18 bases remaining between them. The CDR3 sequence is 17 residues long. Germline values: CDR1 SEHNR, CDR2 FQNEAQ (reference sequence). Study observations and caveats: TCR analyses covered only a few patients per response group.

This sequence was found in a person between 40 and 79 years old with oral cavity squamous cell carcinoma. Source: PBMCs, taken before nivolumab (anti-PD-1) treatment. The genes are TRBV7-9 and TRBJ2-2, with D possibly matching TRBD2 (7 bases). CDR3 sequence reads: CASSLTAGAVNTGELFF. The DNA of the CDR3 is TGTGCCAGCAGCCTCACTGCGGGGGCAGTAAACACCGGGGAGCTGTTTTTT.